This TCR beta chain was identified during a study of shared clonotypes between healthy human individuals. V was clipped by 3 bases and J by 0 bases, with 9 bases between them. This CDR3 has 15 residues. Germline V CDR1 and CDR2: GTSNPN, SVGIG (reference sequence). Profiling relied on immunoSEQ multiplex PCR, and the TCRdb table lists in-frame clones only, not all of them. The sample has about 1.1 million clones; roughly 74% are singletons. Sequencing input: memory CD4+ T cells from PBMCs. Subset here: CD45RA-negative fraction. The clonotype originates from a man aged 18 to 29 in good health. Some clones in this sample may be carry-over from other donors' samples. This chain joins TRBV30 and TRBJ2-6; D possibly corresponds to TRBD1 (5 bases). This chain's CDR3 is CAWSEDSSGANVLTF. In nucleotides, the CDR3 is TGTGCCTGGAGCGAAGACAGCTCTGGGGCCAACGTCCTGACTTTC.